Listed below are T cell receptor beta chains from one sample, sequenced in a study of beta chain features in type 1 diabetes. The protocol was immunoSEQ multiplex PCR, while the TCRdb copy is restricted to in-frame clones and leaves out a portion. Found here are hundreds of thousands of clones, around a sixth of them singletons; the top ten hold 0.02% to 0.03%. Sequencing was performed on naive CD4+ T cells from blood. All receptors come from a young woman in good health. Each CDR3 is given with its conserved first and last residue. D genes are given only for firm matches. Part of the rows lack a size; the others show once, few, many or a class for expanded clones.

TRBV21-1,NA,few,TRBJ2-3,TGTGCCAGCAGCACCTTACCCCGGTTTCGGCTAGCGGGAGAAGATACGCAGTATTTT,CASSTLPRFRLAGEDTQYF
TRBV5-1,NA,NA,TRBJ1-2,TGTGCCAGCAGTAAACGATATGGCTACACCTTC,CASSKRYGYTF
TRBV6-5,NA,NA,TRBJ2-2,TGTGCCAGCAGCCTTGGGACATTCACCGGGGAGCTGTTTTTT,CASSLGTFTGELFF
TRBV7-3,TRBD2,NA,TRBJ2-1,TGTGCCAGCAGCTTGACTAGCGTAGGTGAGCAGTTCTTC,CASSLTSVGEQFF
TRBV4-3,NA,few,TRBJ1-2,TGCGCCAGCAGCCAGGCGGGATGGGGTGGCTACACCTTC,CASSQAGWGGYTF
TRBV5-1,NA,NA,TRBJ2-5,TGCGCCAGCAGCTTTGCTAGGGCGGAGACCCAGTACTTC,CASSFARAETQYF
TRBV4-2,NA,NA,TRBJ2-5,TGTGCCAGCAGCCGCACTCTCCGGGACGCGGAGACCCAGTACTTC,CASSRTLRDAETQYF
TRBV7-3,TRBD2,few,TRBJ2-7,TGTGCCAGCAGCTTAGCTAGCGGGAGCTACGAGCAGTACTTC,CASSLASGSYEQYF
TRBV4-3,TRBD2,NA,TRBJ2-7,TGCGCCAGCAGCCAAGATAGCGGGAGGAGTTACGAGCAGTACTTC,CASSQDSGRSYEQYF
TRBV9,TRBD1,NA,TRBJ1-4,TGTGCCAGCAGCCGGGACAGGGGAAATGAAAAACTGTTTTTT,CASSRDRGNEKLFF
TRBV9,TRBD2,few,TRBJ2-1,TGTGCCAGCAGTCCACTGCGTCCTAGCGGGAGTTACAATGAGCAGTTCTTC,CASSPLRPSGSYNEQFF
TRBV7-2,NA,NA,TRBJ2-5,TGTGCCAGCACCCTAGGGACGGCCCCCGGAGGAGAGACCCAGTACTTC,CASTLGTAPGGETQYF
TRBV2,NA,few,TRBJ2-3,TGTGCCAGCCGTGCATGGGCCACAGATACGCAGTATTTT,CASRAWATDTQYF
TRBV2,NA,NA,TRBJ2-7,TGTGCCAGCAGCTCCGCGGGACAGCCATACGAGCAGTACTTC,CASSSAGQPYEQYF
TRBV28,TRBD1,NA,TRBJ2-2,TGTGCCAGCAGTTTTGGGACAGGCGTTCGCACCGGGGAGCTGTTTTTT,CASSFGTGVRTGELFF
TRBV25-1,TRBD2,few,TRBJ2-3,TGTGCCAGCAGTTCCAGCGGAGGGCGGCGGGAGTATACGCAGTATTTT,CASSSSGGRREYTQYF
TRBV7-2,TRBD1,few,TRBJ1-4,TGTGCCAGCAGCTCGGACAGGGCCGAAAAACTGTTTTTT,CASSSDRAEKLFF
TRBV15,NA,NA,TRBJ1-4,TGTGCCACCAGTTCAAGGGCCGGTGAAAAACTGTTTTTT,CATSSRAGEKLFF
TRBV18,TRBD1,few,TRBJ1-1,TGTGCCAGCTCGGGACAGGGGAACACTGAAGCTTTCTTT,CASSGQGNTEAFF
TRBV9,TRBD2,few,TRBJ2-3,TGTGCCAGCAGCACTAGCGGGAGCACAGATACGCAGTATTTT,CASSTSGSTDTQYF
TRBV5-4,NA,NA,TRBJ2-1,TGTGCCAGCAGCGTACCGGGACGCCTTGAAATGGGTGAGCAGTTCTTC,CASSVPGRLEMGEQFF
TRBV4-1,TRBD2,NA,TRBJ2-7,TGCGCCAGCAGCCACCTCGGGACTAGCGCAGCCTACGAGCAGTACTTC,CASSHLGTSAAYEQYF